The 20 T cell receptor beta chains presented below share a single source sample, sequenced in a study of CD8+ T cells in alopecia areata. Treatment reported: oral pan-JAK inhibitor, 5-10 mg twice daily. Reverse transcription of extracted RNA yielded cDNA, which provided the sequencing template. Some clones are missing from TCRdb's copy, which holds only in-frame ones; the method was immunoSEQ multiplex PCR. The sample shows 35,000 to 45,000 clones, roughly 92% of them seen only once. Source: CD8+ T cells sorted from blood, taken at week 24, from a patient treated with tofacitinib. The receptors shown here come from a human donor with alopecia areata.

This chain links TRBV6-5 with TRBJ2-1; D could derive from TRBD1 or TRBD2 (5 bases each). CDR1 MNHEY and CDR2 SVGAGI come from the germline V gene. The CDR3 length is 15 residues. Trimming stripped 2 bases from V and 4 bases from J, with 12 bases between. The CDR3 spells CASSYGTTEYNEQFF. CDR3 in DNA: TGTGCCAGCAGTTACGGGACGACCGAGTACAATGAGCAGTTCTTC.

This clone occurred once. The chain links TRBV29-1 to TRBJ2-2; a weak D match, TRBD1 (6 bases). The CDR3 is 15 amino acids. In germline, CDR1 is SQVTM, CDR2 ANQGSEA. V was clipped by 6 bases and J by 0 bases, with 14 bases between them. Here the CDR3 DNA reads TGCAGCGTCCCCGACGGGACACCGAACACCGGGGAGCTGTTTTTT. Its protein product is CSVPDGTPNTGELFF.

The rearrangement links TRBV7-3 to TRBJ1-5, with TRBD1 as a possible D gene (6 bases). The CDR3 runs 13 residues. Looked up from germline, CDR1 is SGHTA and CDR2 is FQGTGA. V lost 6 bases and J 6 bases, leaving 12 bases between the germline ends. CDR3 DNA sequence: TGTGCCAGCAGTACAGGGACGGGTCAGCCCCAGCATTTT. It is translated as CASSTGTGQPQHF.

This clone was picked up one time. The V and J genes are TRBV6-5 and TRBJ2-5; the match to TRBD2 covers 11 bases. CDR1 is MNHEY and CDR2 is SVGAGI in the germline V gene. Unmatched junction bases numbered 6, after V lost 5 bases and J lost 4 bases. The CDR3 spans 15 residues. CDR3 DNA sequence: TGTGCCAGCAGTAGACTAGCGGGGATGGGAGAGACCCAGTACTTC. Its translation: CASSRLAGMGETQYF.

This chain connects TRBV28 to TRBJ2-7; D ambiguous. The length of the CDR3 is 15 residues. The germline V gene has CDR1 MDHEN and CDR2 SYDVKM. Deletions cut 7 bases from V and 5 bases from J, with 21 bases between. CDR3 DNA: TGTGCCAGCACCCCTCCGTGGGTCAGTACCCACGAGCAGTACTTC. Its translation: CASTPPWVSTHEQYF. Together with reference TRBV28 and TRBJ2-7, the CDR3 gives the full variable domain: DVKVTQSSRYLVKRTGEKVFLECVQDMDHENMFWYRQDPGLGLRLIYFSYDVKMKEKGDIPEGYSVSREKKERFSLILESASTNQTSMYLCASTPPWVSTHEQYFGPGTRLTVT.

CDR3 in amino acids: CASSHSPTGTKGETWQYF. CDR3 coding DNA: TGCGCCAGCAGCCATTCCCCAACCGGGACCAAGGGTGAGACGTGGCAGTATTTT. The V call is TRBV4-1, the J call TRBJ2-3; the D gene could be TRBD1 or TRBD2 (5 bases each). Germline V gene lookup returns CDR1 MGHRA and CDR2 YSYEKL. V was trimmed by 3 bases and J by 11 bases, leaving 30 bases between them. This CDR3 region has 18 residues.

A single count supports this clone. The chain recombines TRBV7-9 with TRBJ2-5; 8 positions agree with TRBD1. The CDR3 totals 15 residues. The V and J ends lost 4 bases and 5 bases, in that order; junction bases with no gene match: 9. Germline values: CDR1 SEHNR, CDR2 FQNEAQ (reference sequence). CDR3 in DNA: TGTGCCAGCAGCTCTCCGGACAGGGACGAGGAGACCCAGTACTTC. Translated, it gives CASSSPDRDEETQYF.

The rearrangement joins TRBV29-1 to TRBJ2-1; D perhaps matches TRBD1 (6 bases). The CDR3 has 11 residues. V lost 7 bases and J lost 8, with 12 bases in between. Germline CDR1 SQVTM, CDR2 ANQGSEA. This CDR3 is CSDYRADEQFF. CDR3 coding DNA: TGCAGCGACTACAGGGCTGATGAGCAGTTCTTC.

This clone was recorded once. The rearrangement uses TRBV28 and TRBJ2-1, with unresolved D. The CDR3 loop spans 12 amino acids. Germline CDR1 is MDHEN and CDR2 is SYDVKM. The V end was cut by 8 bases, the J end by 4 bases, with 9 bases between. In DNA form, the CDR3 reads TGTGCCAGCTCCAGTATGTACAATGAGCAGTTCTTC. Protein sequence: CASSSMYNEQFF.

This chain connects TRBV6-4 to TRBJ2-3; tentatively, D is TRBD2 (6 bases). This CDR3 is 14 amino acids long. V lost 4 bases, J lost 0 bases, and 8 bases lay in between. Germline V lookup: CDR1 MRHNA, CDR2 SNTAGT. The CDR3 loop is CASSAGGSTDTQYF. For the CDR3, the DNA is TGTGCCAGCAGTGCCGGGGGTAGCACAGATACGCAGTATTTT.

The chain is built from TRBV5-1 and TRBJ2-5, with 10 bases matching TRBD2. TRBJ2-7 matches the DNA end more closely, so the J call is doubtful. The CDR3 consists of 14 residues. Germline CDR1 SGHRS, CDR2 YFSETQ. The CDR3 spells CASSLAGGLYEQYF. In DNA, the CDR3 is TGCGCCAGCAGCTTAGCGGGGGGGCTCTACGAGCAGTACTTC.

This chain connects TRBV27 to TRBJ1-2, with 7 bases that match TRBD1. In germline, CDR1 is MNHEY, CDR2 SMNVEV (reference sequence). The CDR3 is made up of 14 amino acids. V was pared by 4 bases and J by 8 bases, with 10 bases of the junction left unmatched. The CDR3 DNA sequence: TGTGCCAGCAGTTCGTTTCCGACAGGGAAAGGCTACACCTTC. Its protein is CASSSFPTGKGYTF.

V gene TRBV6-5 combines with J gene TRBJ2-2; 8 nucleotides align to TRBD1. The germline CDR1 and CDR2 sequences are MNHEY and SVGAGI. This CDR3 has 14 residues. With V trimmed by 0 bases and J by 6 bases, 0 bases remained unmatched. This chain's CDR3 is CASSYSTGAGELFF. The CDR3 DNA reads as TGTGCCAGCAGTTACTCGACAGGGGCCGGGGAGCTGTTTTTT.

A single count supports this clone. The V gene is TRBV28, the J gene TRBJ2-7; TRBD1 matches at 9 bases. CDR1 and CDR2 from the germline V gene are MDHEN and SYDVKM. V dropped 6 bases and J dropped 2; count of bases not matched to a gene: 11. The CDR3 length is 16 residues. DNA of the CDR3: TGTGCCAGCAGCTTACAATTACAGGGGGCCGCCTACGAGCAGTACTTC. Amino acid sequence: CASSLQLQGAAYEQYF.

The CDR3 loop is CASSLDRRHEQYF. The CDR3 nucleotides read TGTGCCAGCAGCTTAGACAGGCGACACGAGCAGTACTTC. J is TRBJ2-7 and V is TRBV7-8; D might be TRBD1 (5 bases). From germline, CDR1 is SGHVS and CDR2 FQNEAQ. Trimming cost V 1 base and J 5 bases, with 9 bases left between them. This CDR3 spans 13 amino acids.

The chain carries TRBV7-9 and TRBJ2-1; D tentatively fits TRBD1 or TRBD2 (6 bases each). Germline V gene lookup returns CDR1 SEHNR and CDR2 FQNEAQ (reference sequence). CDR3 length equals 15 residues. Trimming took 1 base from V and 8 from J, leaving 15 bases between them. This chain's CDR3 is CASSLGGAILDEQFF. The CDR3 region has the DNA TGTGCCAGCAGCTTAGGGGGGGCCATTCTCGATGAGCAGTTCTTC.

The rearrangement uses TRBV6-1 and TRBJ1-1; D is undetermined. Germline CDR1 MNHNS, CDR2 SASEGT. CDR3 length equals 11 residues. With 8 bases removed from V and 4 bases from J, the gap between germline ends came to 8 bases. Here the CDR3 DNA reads TGTGCCAGCCATCAAGGCACTGAAGCTTTCTTT. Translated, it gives CASHQGTEAFF.

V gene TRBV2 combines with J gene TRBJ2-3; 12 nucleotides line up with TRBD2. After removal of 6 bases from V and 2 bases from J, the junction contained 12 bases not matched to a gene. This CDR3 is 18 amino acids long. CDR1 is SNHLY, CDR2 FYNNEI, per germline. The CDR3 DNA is TGTGCCAGCAGCGGACTGGGGCTAGCGGGGGGGAACACAGATACGCAGTATTTT. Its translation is CASSGLGLAGGNTDTQYF. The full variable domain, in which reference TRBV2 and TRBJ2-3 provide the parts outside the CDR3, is EPEVTQTPSHQVTQMGQEVILRCVPISNHLYFYWYRQILGQKVEFLVSFYNNEISEKSEIFDDQFSVERPDGSNFTLKIRSTKLEDSAMYFCASSGLGLAGGNTDTQYFGPGTRLTVL.

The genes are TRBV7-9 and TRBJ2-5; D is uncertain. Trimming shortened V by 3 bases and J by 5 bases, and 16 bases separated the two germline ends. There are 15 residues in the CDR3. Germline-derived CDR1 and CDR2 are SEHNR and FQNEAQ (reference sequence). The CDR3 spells CASSFPGRPWETQYF. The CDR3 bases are TGTGCCAGCAGCTTCCCTGGGCGGCCCTGGGAGACCCAGTACTTC.

CDR3 protein: CASSLEAGPYHEQYF. CDR3 DNA: TGTGCCAGCAGTTTAGAGGCAGGTCCCTACCACGAGCAGTACTTC. V gene TRBV28 combines with J gene TRBJ2-7; D is undetermined. There are 15 residues in the CDR3. The V gene's germline CDR1 is MDHEN and CDR2 SYDVKM. The V end lost 2 bases, the J end lost 5 bases, and 16 bases lay between the germline ends.